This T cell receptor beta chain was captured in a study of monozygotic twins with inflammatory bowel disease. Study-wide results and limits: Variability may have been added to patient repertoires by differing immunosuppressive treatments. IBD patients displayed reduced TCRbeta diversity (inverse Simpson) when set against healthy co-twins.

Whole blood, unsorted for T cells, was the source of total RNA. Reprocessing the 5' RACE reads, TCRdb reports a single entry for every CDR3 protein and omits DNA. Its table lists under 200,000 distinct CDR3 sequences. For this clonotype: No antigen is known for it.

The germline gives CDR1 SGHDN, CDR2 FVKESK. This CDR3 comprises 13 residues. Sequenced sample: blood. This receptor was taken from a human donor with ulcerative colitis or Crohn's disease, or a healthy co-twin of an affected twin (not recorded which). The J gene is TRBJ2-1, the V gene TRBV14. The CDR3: CASSQETYNEQFF.